The present T cell receptor beta chain was sequenced within a study of T-cell memory formation after mild COVID-19. About the research overall: Each donor largely had its own TCR clusters.

This CDR3 spans 14 amino acids. V lost 5 bases, J lost 8 bases, and 9 bases stayed unmatched. The germline CDR1 and CDR2 sequences are LNHDA and SQIVND (reference sequence). Sample share makes this clonotype medium-sized (0.01 to 0.1%). No antigen is known for it. Constant-segment primers were used for 5'RACE, and the resulting TCR alpha and TCR beta cDNA libraries carried sample barcodes and UMIs. TCRdb re-called the 5' RACE reads with MiXCR, one entry per CDR3 protein. The top ten hold 25% to 35% of the sample, which has over 60,000 distinct CDR3 sequences, 16% seen once. Broader study findings: Memory cells collected pre-infection included some clones that later responded, suggesting cross-reactive memory joined. For contracting clones, CD4+ ones sat mainly in CM and EM, CD8+ in EMRA.

This clonotype originated in an adult woman who had mild COVID-19 (a few samples of this study predate the infection). Cell type and time point are not known. The J gene is TRBJ2-1, the V gene TRBV19; 7 bases map to TRBD2. Source material: PBMCs or a T cell subset sorted from them (not recorded which). As DNA, the CDR3 is TGTGCCAGTAGTCTTCGGACTAGATCGGATGAGCAGTTCTTC. The encoded protein is CASSLRTRSDEQFF. The variable domain in full, completed from reference TRBV19 and TRBJ2-1, reads DGGITQSPKYLFRKEGQNVTLSCEQNLNHDAMYWYRQDPGQGLRLIYYSQIVNDFQKGDIAEGYSVSREKKESFPLTVTSAQKNPTAFYLCASSLRTRSDEQFFGPGTRLTVL.